The 4 T cell receptor beta chains in this list originate from one sample, sequenced in a study of T cell responses to AZD1222 COVID-19 vaccine. Method: immunoSEQ multiplex PCR; TCRdb's copy keeps in-frame clones and lacks some. The profile covers about 160,000 clones, with 88% appearing a single time and around 6% taken by the ten largest. Sequencing was performed on peripheral blood, taken on day 0 of AZD1222 vaccination. These receptors all stem from an adult in good health.

This clone was seen just once. J is TRBJ1-2 and V is TRBV10-3; possibly TRBD1 for D (5 bases). V was trimmed by 8 bases and J by 2 bases, leaving 15 bases between them. The CDR3 totals 14 residues. Germline V gene data show CDR1 as ENHRY and CDR2 as SYGVKD. CDR3 nucleotides: TGTGCCATCGGGTCCCAGGGCTTCAACTATGGCTACACCTTC. Translation: CAIGSQGFNYGYTF.

The chain has TRBV24-1 and TRBJ2-1, with TRBD2 matching 7 bases. The CDR3 is made up of 16 amino acids. V was pared by 3 bases and J by 8 bases, with 12 bases of the junction left unmatched. Germline CDR1 and CDR2: KGHDR and SFDVKD. CDR3 nucleotide sequence: TGTGCCACCAGTGATCCCGGGGGGTCCGCGCGCGATGAGCAGTTCTTC. Translation: CATSDPGGSARDEQFF.

V and J are TRBV28 and TRBJ1-5; D is ambiguous. The CDR3 runs to 13 residues. The germline V gene has CDR1 MDHEN and CDR2 SYDVKM. Trimming took off 4 bases at V and 4 bases at J, with 8 bases between the two ends. The CDR3 is CASSSGGNQPQHF. CDR3 nucleotide sequence: TGTGCCAGCAGTTCGGGAGGGAATCAGCCCCAGCATTTT.

The rearrangement uses TRBV5-1 and TRBJ1-3; no clear D. V shed 0 bases and J shed 11 bases, with 6 bases lying between them. CDR1 is SGHRS, CDR2 YFSETQ, per germline. The CDR3 spans 11 residues. CDR3 sequence (DNA): TGCGCCAGCAGCTTGGGGGGATCCATATATTTT. The encoded protein is CASSLGGSIYF.